This TCR beta chain was documented in a study of regulatory T cells in long-lasting Graves disease (dated by TCRdb to the early 2020s). About the full investigation: In the newly diagnosed Graves' disease group, patients had been taking antithyroid drugs for less than 3 months. A total of about 33 samples underwent TCR sequencing: about 13 from persistent and around 20 from newly diagnosed Graves' disease patients. This study used TCR sequencing and RNA sequencing of peripheral blood to compare persistent Graves' disease patients against newly diagnosed Graves' disease patients. The study was registered as a clinical trial and conducted in China. Paper-wide results and their limitations: Because the primary lesion, thyroid tissue, could not be accessed, the study looked at peripheral blood alone. Lower TCR Shannon entropy and fewer highly expanded clones were observed in persistent Graves' disease patients than in newly diagnosed patients, which suggested clonal expansion. More public clonotypes were shared among persistent patients (around 3,000) than among newly diagnosed patients (966). Sequencing and analysis were limited to the TCR beta chain. As a limitation, the authors acknowledged that the small sample size may reduce accuracy. TRBV28, TRBJ1-2 and TRBJ2-5 were preferentially used in persistent disease, while TRBV20-1 and TRBJ2-1 were favored in newly diagnosed disease.

The sample's time point, from its label and the paper: newly diagnosed GD, antithyroid drugs for less than 3 months. RNA was extracted from PBMCs in TRIzol for both TCR sequencing and RNA sequencing. The diagnosis of Graves' disease was made according to American Thyroid Association guidelines. Recruitment of patients was carried out at an endocrinology department in Xi'an, China. Each patient gave about 8.1 milliliters of peripheral blood, collected in an EDTA anticoagulant tube. Ficoll Paque Plus density gradient separation was used to isolate PBMCs, and no further T cell sorting was done. An Agilent 2100 Bioanalyzer and agarose gel were used to assess RNA quality, and a NanoDrop 2000 was used to measure RNA concentration. Based on the germline V gene, the CDR1 and CDR2 sequences are KGHDR and SFDVKD. From the cysteine up to the phenylalanine, the CDR3 has a length of 15 residues. Here the CDR3 DNA is all that survives: 45 bases in frame from base 1. The V end gives up 6 bases and the J end 3 bases, leaving 8 bases in the junction not matched to a gene.

Receptor amplification or capture employed multiplex PCR. Sequenced on an Illumina HiSeq 4000. TCR beta libraries were built with iRepertoire HTBI primers and Arm-PCR amplification of CDR3 regions. Before sequencing, the PCR products underwent gel purification. Under the source paper's analysis protocol: Gene usage analysis of CDR3 amino acid clonotypes relied on the 60 or so TRBV and about 15 TRBJ segments identified across samples. COPE and FqMerger were used to merge the filtered high-quality paired reads into contigs. BLAST was used to align contigs to the IMGT TRBV, TRBD and TRBJ reference genes, and CDR3 was defined following IMGT. Clonotypes above 0.1% frequency were classified as highly expanded clones. Shannon entropy served as the measure of repertoire diversity, while the Gini coefficient captured V-J evenness. A clonotype found in more than one individual was treated as public. The public sequencing data were trimmed at Q25 with fastp and processed into clonotypes with MiXCR by TCRdb, which kept only in-frame beta chains. CDR3 protein duplicates are merged, each entry listing the most common genes and DNA. The V and J calls were determined by TCRdb, not by the authors. The sample profile shows a few hundred thousand distinct CDR3 sequences; around an eighth of them were found once. The ten largest account for roughly a tenth of the sample.

Many counts were recorded for this clonotype. Its binding antigen is unknown. No quality values exist for individual bases; no much larger clone is one base distant. This sample was also put to use in a study of T cells in Graves' hyperthyroidism and ophthalmopathy. Drawing on the second study: A patient counted as having stable Graves' hyperthyroidism if no progression to ophthalmopathy occurred over 18 months of follow-up. Hyperthyroidism patients were newly diagnosed, with disease duration under 2 months, and aged 18 to 65 years. Any patient with an uncontrolled infection, another autoimmune disease, pregnancy or lactation was excluded. Diagnoses were established on the basis of clinical symptoms, serum thyroxine and TRAb, thyroid ultrasound, and orbital computed tomography. A first-round RT-PCR of the TCR CDR3 used the HTBI primer set with the Qiagen OneStep RT-PCR kit. Most expanded thyroid clonotypes (frequency above 0.001) were also detected in blood, suggesting blood repertoires may reflect thyroid immune responses. A 13 V-J signature model separated ophthalmopathy from stable hyperthyroidism, with roughly 88% sensitivity and just under 84% specificity in cross-validation and 80%/75% in testing. In validation, the model predicted progression to ophthalmopathy a median of roughly 6.2 months before onset, with over 60% sensitivity and about 72% specificity. TCR V-J signatures able to tell the groups apart were searched for in a discovery cohort of 100 patients, of whom approximately 40 had Graves' ophthalmopathy and under 65 had stable Graves' hyperthyroidism. Prospective prediction of ophthalmopathy was tested in an independent validation cohort consisting of fewer than 20 hyperthyroidism patients and 17 patients who later progressed to ophthalmopathy. The roughly 94 discovery patients were randomly split 7:3 into training and test sets. The study also compared thyroid tissue and blood T-cell repertoires from 5 to 7 Graves' hyperthyroidism patients. After blood sampling, hyperthyroidism patients were treated with methimazole at a starting dose of 30 mg daily, and ophthalmopathy patients were treated with high-dose intravenous methylprednisolone. The libraries were constructed in a second round of multiplex PCR and then size-selected and purified. Paired-end sequencing of the libraries was performed with 100 bp reads on an Illumina HiSeq2000. SOAPnuke was used to process the raw data, removing reads that contained adapters or uncalled bases, had a mean Phred below 15, or lacked an exact match to the constant primer or identifier. High-quality paired reads were merged with COPE v1.2.5, and unique nucleotide sequences were defined as clonotypes. Clonotypes were aligned to IMGT TRBV, TRBD and TRBJ reference segments using MiTCR v1.1. Only V-J combinations with frequency above 0.0001, covering 99% to 99.2% of repertoires, were analysed. The TCS score was defined as the ratio of F50 (clonal expansion) to E x V (chaos), calculated using BLOSUM62-based TCRdist between CDR3 peptides within each V-J. Welch's t-statistics and random forest reduced just over 500 V-J features to around 14, which were used in a naive Bayes classifier (R e1071). Sample size was not statistically predetermined, and investigators were not blinded to group allocation. The paper reports TCR Vbeta CDR3 sequencing of some 140 peripheral blood samples: 40 or so ophthalmopathy, fewer than 80 hyperthyroidism and around 17 progressor patients.

The TCR sequence derives from a man younger than 40 with Graves disease. Donor details come from another sample of the same person, matched by shared clones. Rearrangement joined TRBV24-1 to TRBJ2-7, with TRBD2 identical over 9 junction bases. Sequences were derived from peripheral blood mononuclear cells (PBMCs), sampled at new diagnosis, from a patient treated with antithyroid drugs. The CDR3 amino acid sequence is: CATSHGLAKIYEQYF. The bases read TGTGCCACCAGTCACGGACTAGCGAAAATCTACGAGCAGTACTTC.